Below, one T cell receptor beta chain is given with its context. This clonotype was counted many times. The specificity of this receptor is unknown. Base qualities are not at hand, and no much larger clone is one base apart. The data belong to a study of blood T cells in healthy people across ages (dated by TCRdb to the mid-2010s). Turning to the overall study: Template switching captured roughly one uniquely barcoded TCR beta cDNA molecule per two T cells in model experiments. To track age-related changes in TCR beta repertoire diversity, the study relied on deep sequencing normalized with unique cDNA molecular identifiers. Donors were grouped into four age groups: young (average approximately 16 years), middle-aged (roughly 40), aged (over 55) and long-lived (roughly 80). To avoid experimental bias, donors of different ages were spread randomly across the sequencing lanes. Using the same blood draw, the study looked at two additional independent replicas of 1 million unique cDNA reads for two donors, one aged 18 to 29 and the other aged 80 or older. Broader findings and caveats from the paper: Compared with the aged group, the long-lived group had more naive CD4+ T cells, fewer expanded clones and increased TCR diversity, a pattern suggesting age selection. Total diversity estimates from one million sequenced T cells were considered lower bounds and underestimates. The CMV infection status of donors was not known, potentially confounding age-related changes in expanded clonotypes. A strong correlation was found between observed TCR beta diversity and the percentage of naive T cells measured by flow cytometry. Observed TCR beta diversity per million T cells fell roughly linearly with age, and a significant reduction was already apparent by age around 40. Conclusive comparison of naive and antigen-experienced compartments was prevented by the profiling of bulk unsorted PBMCs.

Systemically healthy Caucasian individuals from Russia, approximately 39 in total and aged about 6 to 90 years, were included as donors. Around 10 milliliters of peripheral blood were drawn from each donor into EDTA-treated Vacutainer tubes. PBMCs were isolated by Ficoll-Paque density-gradient centrifugation, with at least 7 million obtained per sample. Total RNA was extracted from PBMCs with Trizol reagent, with at least 6 micrograms obtained per sample. The percentages of naive CD45RAhigh/CD27high T cells were determined by flow cytometry on a PBMC aliquot from every donor. The CDR3, cysteine through phenylalanine, is 15 amino acids long. CDR3 DNA is the only sequence kept; it has 45 bases, read in frame from the first base. After removal of 6 bases from V and 8 bases from J, the junction retains 5 bases not matched to a gene. CDR1 and CDR2 are read off the germline V gene as ENHRY and SYGVKD. Library method: 5' RACE. TCRdb lists the instrument as Illumina HiSeq 2500. A second PCR of about 7 to 12 cycles was performed with a sample-barcoded 5' primer and a J-beta primer mix. A template-switch 5' adaptor carrying 12 random nucleotides introduced a unique molecular identifier onto each TCR beta cDNA molecule. Each sample yielded at least 2.5 million CDR3-containing paired-end reads. First-strand cDNA synthesis was performed from all RNA using the Mint cDNA synthesis kit, with priming by a TRBC-specific oligonucleotide. After uracil-DNA glycosylase treatment, a first 18-cycle PCR used universal primers M1SS and BC2_uni_R on all cDNA. As for how the authors treated the data: For normalization, 1 million high-quality reads were randomly selected from each sample, with every read carrying a distinct molecular identifier. Reads with shared molecular identifiers were discarded instead of being binned into consensus sequences. MiTCR, with a Q25 quality threshold and the strictest error-elimination algorithm, was used for CDR3 identification, clonotype clustering and error correction. A nonparametric unseen species model with Euler transformation was used to estimate a lower bound on total TCR beta diversity. TCRdb reanalyzed the raw reads on its own, using fastp at Q25 for trimming and MiXCR for clone calling, and kept in-frame beta chains. Identical CDR3 proteins give one entry, which carries the most common genes and DNA. None of the V and J calls come from the authors' own analysis; TCRdb made them. This sample holds some 640,000 distinct CDR3 sequences; about 30% were observed only once. The top ten hold more than 15% of the sample.

Rearrangement joined TRBV10-3 to TRBJ2-1; 15 bases in between match TRBD2. The sample taken for sequencing was blood. The sequence was collected from a woman at least 80 years old in good health. Read as DNA, the sequence is TGTGCCATCAGGGGACTAGCGGGGGGAAAGGATGAGCAGTTCTTC. This encodes CAIRGLAGGKDEQFF.